The source of this T cell receptor (beta chain) is a study of blood T cell repertoires in COVID-19. TCRdb keeps only in-frame clones here, not all; method: immunoSEQ multiplex PCR. The sample carries around 200,000 clones, around 89% recorded once. Germline CDR1 SEHNR, CDR2 FQNEAQ (reference sequence). V lost 4 bases to trimming and J lost 3 bases, with 9 bases between them. The CDR3 is 13 amino acids. The sequence derives from a man aged 45 to 65 with acute or convalescent COVID-19. Sequencing was carried out using peripheral blood. This chain links TRBV7-9 with TRBJ2-5, with D possibly being TRBD1 (5 bases). CDR3 sequence: CASSSGWEETQYF. The DNA of the CDR3 is TGTGCCAGCAGCTCAGGGTGGGAAGAGACCCAGTACTTC.